This T cell receptor (beta chain) was retrieved from a study of blood T cell repertoires in COVID-19. Study-level background: COVID-19 samples collected from the United States, Italy and Spain covered acute and convalescent phases.

Method: immunoSEQ multiplex PCR; TCRdb's copy keeps in-frame clones and lacks some. The repertoire holds under 300,000 clones, with about nine tenths as singletons. CDR1 is SGHTA, CDR2 FQGTGA, per germline. V was clipped by 4 bases and J by 1 base, with 12 bases between them. The CDR3 spans 15 residues. The genes are TRBV7-3 and TRBJ2-3, with D perhaps matching TRBD1 (5 bases). This sequence originates from a human donor in a cohort exposed to, infected with or recovered from COVID-19 (not recorded which). The donor label of this sample is uncertain. Material for sequencing was PBMCs or T cells enriched from blood (not recorded which). The CDR3 bases are TGTGCCAGCAGCTCAGGGTTAGGCGGCACAGATACGCAGTATTTT. Encoded protein: CASSSGLGGTDTQYF.